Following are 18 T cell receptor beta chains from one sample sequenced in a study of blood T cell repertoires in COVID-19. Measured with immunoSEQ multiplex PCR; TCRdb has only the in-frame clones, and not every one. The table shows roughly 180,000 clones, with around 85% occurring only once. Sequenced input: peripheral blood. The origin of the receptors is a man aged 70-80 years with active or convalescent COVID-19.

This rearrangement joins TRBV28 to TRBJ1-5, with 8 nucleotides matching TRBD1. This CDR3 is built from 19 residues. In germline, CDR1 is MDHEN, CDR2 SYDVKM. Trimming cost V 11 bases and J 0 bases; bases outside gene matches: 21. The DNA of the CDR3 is TGTGCCTCCCTTTCCCCGCACGGGACAGGCGTATATAGCAATCAGCCCCAGCATTTT. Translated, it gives CASLSPHGTGVYSNQPQHF.

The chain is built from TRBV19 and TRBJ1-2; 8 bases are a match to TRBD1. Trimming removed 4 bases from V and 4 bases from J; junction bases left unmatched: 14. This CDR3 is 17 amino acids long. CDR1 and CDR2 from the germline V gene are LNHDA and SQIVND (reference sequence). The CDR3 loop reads CASSRDLGQGPIYGYTF. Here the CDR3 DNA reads TGTGCCAGTAGTAGAGACTTAGGACAGGGCCCCATCTATGGCTACACCTTC.

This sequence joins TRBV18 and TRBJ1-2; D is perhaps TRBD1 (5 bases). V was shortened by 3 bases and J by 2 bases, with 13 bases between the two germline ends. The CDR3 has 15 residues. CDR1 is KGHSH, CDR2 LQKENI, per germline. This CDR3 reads CASSPRSGQNYGYTF. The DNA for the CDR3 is TGTGCCAGCTCACCGAGGTCAGGACAAAACTATGGCTACACCTTC.

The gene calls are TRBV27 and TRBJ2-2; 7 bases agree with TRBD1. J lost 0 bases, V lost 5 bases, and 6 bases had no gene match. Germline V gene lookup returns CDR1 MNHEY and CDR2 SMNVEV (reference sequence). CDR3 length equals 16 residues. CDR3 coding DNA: TGTGCCAGCAGTCCCCAGGGGGTTCCGAACACCGGGGAGCTGTTTTTT. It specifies CASSPQGVPNTGELFF.

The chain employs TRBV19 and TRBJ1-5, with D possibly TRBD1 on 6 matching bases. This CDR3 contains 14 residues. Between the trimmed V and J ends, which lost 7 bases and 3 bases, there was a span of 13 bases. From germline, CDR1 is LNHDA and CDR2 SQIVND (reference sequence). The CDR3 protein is CASNLGQHNQPQHF. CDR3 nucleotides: TGTGCCAGTAACCTTGGACAGCACAATCAGCCCCAGCATTTT.

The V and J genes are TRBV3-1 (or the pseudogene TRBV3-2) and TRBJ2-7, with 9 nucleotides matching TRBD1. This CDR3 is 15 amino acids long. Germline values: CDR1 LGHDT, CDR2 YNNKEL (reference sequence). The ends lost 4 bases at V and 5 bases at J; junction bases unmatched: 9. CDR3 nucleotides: TGTGCCAGCAGCCTTGGGACAGGGAGGCGGGACGAGCAGTACTTC. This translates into CASSLGTGRRDEQYF.

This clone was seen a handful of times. CDR3 coding DNA: TGTGCCAGCATTCCCTCCGGGACTAGCGGGAGGGCCGGGTTCTTC. Translating gives CASIPSGTSGRAGFF. The chain carries TRBV7-9 and TRBJ2-1; 16 bases map to TRBD2. V was pared by 7 bases and J by 15 bases, with 12 bases of the junction left unmatched. The length of the CDR3 is 15 residues. In germline, CDR1 is SEHNR, CDR2 FQNEAQ (reference sequence).

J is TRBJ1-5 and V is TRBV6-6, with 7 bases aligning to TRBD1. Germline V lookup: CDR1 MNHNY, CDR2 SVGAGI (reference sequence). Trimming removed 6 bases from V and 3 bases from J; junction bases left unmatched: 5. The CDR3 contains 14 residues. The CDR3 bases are TGTGCCAGCAGAGTAGACAGGGACAATCAGCCCCAGCATTTT. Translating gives CASRVDRDNQPQHF.

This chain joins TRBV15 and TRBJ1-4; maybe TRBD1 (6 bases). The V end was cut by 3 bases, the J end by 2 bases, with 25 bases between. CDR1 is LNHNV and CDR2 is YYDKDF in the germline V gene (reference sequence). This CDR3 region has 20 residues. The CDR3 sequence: CATSSSQQGGYLRTNEKLFF. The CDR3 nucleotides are TGTGCCACCAGCAGTTCCCAACAGGGTGGCTACTTAAGGACTAATGAAAAACTGTTTTTT.

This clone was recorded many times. Here the CDR3 reads CASSAGQSSYEQYF. CDR3 nucleotide sequence: TGTGCCAGCAGCGCCGGACAGAGCTCCTACGAGCAGTACTTC. The V and J genes are TRBV9 and TRBJ2-7; TRBD1 is a possible D gene (6 bases). CDR3 length equals 14 residues. From germline, CDR1 is SGDLS and CDR2 YYNGEE. V shed 3 bases and J shed 0 bases, with 10 bases lying between them.

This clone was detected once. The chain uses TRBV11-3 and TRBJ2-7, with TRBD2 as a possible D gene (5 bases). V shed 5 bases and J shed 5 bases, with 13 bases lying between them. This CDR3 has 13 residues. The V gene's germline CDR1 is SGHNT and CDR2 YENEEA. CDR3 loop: CASSRGSRNEQYF. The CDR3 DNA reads TGTGCCAGCAGCCGGGGTAGCCGGAACGAGCAGTACTTC.

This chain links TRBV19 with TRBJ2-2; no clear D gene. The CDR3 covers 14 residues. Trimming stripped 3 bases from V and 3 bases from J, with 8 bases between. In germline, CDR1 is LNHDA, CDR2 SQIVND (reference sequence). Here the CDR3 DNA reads TGTGCCAGTAGTATTGGGCCCTACACCGGGGAGCTGTTTTTT. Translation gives CASSIGPYTGELFF.

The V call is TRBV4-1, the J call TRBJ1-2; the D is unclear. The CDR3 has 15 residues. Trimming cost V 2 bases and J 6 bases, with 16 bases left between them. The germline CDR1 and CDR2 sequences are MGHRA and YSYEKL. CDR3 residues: CASSQQTQVWDGYTF. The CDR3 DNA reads TGCGCCAGCAGCCAACAGACGCAGGTGTGGGATGGCTACACCTTC.

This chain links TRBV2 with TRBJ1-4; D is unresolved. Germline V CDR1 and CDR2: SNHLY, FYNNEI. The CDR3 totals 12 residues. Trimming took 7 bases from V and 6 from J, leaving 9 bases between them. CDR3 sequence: CASKRDDEKLFF. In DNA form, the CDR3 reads TGTGCCAGCAAGCGGGATGATGAAAAACTGTTTTTT.

The CDR3 region has the DNA TGTGCCAGCTCACCAGAAGGGACTCTCTCTGGAAACACCATATATTTT. This encodes CASSPEGTLSGNTIYF. J is TRBJ1-3 and V is TRBV18, with TRBD1 as a possible D gene (5 bases). V was shortened by 2 bases and J by 0 bases, with 11 bases between the two germline ends. Germline V lookup: CDR1 KGHSH, CDR2 LQKENI. The CDR3 has 16 residues.

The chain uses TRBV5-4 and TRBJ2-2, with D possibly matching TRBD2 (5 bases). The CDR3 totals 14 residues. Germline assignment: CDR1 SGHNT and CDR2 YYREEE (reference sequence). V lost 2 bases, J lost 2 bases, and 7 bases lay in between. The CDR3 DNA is TGTGCCAGCAGCTTCGGACTTAACACCGGGGAGCTGTTTTTT. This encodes CASSFGLNTGELFF.

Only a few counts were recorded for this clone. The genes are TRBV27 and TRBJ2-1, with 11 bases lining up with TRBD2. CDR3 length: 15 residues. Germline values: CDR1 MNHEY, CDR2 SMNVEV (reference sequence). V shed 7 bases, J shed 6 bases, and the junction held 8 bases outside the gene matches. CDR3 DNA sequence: TGTGCCAGCAAACGGTCTAGCGGGAGGACCAATGAGCAGTTCTTC. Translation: CASKRSSGRTNEQFF.

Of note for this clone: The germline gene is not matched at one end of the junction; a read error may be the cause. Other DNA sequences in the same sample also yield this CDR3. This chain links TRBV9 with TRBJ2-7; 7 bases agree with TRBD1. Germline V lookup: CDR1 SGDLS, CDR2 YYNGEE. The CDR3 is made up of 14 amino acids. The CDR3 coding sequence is TGTGCCAGCAGCATGTCAGGGGGATCCTACGAGCAGTACTTT. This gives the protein CASSMSGGSYEQYF.